The T cell receptor (beta chain) under discussion was sequenced for a study of CD8+CD57+ T cells in acquired aplastic anemia listed by TCRdb under 2018. Looking at the study overall: Extracted DNA from sorted CD4+ and CD8+ cells averaged about 3 ug, ranging from roughly 0.17 to 30 ug. CD8+CD57+ expansion was defined as a frequency above the mean frequency observed in healthy subjects.

This clonotype was observed at least ten times. The specificity of this receptor is unknown. No clone much larger than this one lies a single base away; base qualities are absent. Genomic DNA was used as template for profiling of TCR beta VDJ combinations and CDR3 sequences. An Illumina HiSeq 2000 was used for TCR repertoire sequencing. On the authors' methods: TRBV/TRBJ rearrangement plots, CDR3 size and DJ length profiles, and Simpson's diversity index were used to assess repertoires. The most abundant DNA sequence in the deep sequencing data was taken as the immunodominant clone. CDR3 amino acid sequences were screened for sharing across subjects and compared with published repertoires and the VDJdb database. Through fastp at Q25 and MiXCR, TCRdb rebuilt clones from the public reads, retaining in-frame beta chains. Rows are combined by CDR3 protein, so each entry shows the most common genes and DNA. Here the V and J calls rest on TCRdb's processing, not on the authors' analysis. Within this sample are about 470,000 distinct CDR3 sequences, with roughly 34% of them counted one time only. The top ten clonotypes cover under 0.95% of the sample.

Patients chosen for sequencing had shown expansion of CD8+CD57+ cells by flow cytometry. Severe acquired aplastic anemia was diagnosed in all patients according to International Study of Aplastic Anemia and Agranulocytosis and Camitta criteria. No therapy had been received by the patients at the time of blood sampling. The study deep-sequenced TCR repertoires of sorted CD4+ and CD8+ blood T cells from severe aplastic anemia patients and healthy subjects. In the USA, patient enrollment took place under clinicaltrials.gov protocols 00001620, 01623167, 00001397, 00071045, 00081523 and 00961064. Ficoll-Paque density gradient centrifugation was used to isolate peripheral blood mononuclear cells. CD4+ and CD8+ T cells were sorted by FACS or magnetic beads before DNA extraction. V drops 5 bases and J drops 2 bases, leaving 6 bases in between. Inclusive of the bounding cysteine and phenylalanine, the CDR3 is 12 residues long. The only DNA kept is the CDR3, 36 bases in frame from the first base. From a lookup of the germline V gene (reference sequence), CDR1 and CDR2 are LNHNV and YYDKDF.

Results the study describes overall, beyond this receptor: No significant difference in CD8+ Simpson's diversity was found between patients and healthy controls (P=0.060). Roughly 30 CD8+ CDR3 sequences were shared between patients and controls but appeared highly expressed in patients and within their immunodominant clones.

The sequence came from a human donor with aplastic anemia. The sequence links TRBV15 to TRBJ2-5, with no reliable assignment of the D segment. The sequenced sample was sorted CD4+, CD8+, or CD8+CD57+ T cells (not recorded which) from PBMCs. In nucleotides, the sequence is TGTGCCACCAGCGAACGTCAAGAGACCCAGTACTTC. Translated, this is CATSERQETQYF.